The 14 T cell receptor beta chains in this list originate from one sample, sequenced in a study of blood T cell repertoires in COVID-19. Clones were read by immunoSEQ multiplex PCR, and TCRdb kept only the in-frame ones, dropping some. The sample shows a few hundred thousand clones, 80% to 90% of them seen only once. The sequenced material came from PBMCs or T cells enriched from blood (not recorded which). Source of these receptors: a man aged 25 to 40 who had recovered from COVID-19.

V and J are TRBV29-1 and TRBJ2-7; 8 nucleotides agree with TRBD1. Germline V gene sequence: CDR1 SQVTM, CDR2 ANQGSEA. V lost 6 bases and J lost 0; bases outside the gene matches: 10. There are 15 residues in the CDR3. The CDR3 DNA sequence: TGCAGCGTAGGAGGACAGGGTAGCGTCTCCTACGAGCAGTACTTC. Translation: CSVGGQGSVSYEQYF.

This chain joins TRBV15 and TRBJ1-1, with D possibly being TRBD1 (6 bases). The V gene lost 8 bases and the J gene lost 7 bases, with 20 bases spanning the gap. CDR3 length: 14 residues. In germline, CDR1 is LNHNV, CDR2 YYDKDF (reference sequence). The CDR3 nucleotides are TGTGCCACCTCTTTTAGGACAGCCCGAAATGAAGCTTTCTTT. Its protein is CATSFRTARNEAFF.

The V and J genes are TRBV11-2 and TRBJ2-7; 7 positions match TRBD1. Germline lookup yields CDR1 SGHAT and CDR2 FQNNGV. V gave up 3 bases and J gave up 3 bases; unmatched junction bases: 8. CDR3 length equals 15 residues. CDR3 residues: CASSFLGTAYYEQYF. As DNA, the CDR3 is TGTGCCAGCAGCTTCCTCGGGACAGCTTACTACGAGCAGTACTTC.

V gene TRBV12-3 or TRBV12-4 combines with J gene TRBJ2-7; 10 bases map to TRBD2. The CDR3 has 13 amino acids. The J segment lost 11 bases and the V segment lost 2 bases, leaving 6 bases of the junction unmatched. In DNA, the CDR3 is TGTGCCAGCAGTTTAACGGCTAGCGGGAGTGAGTACTTC. This encodes CASSLTASGSEYF.

This clone was seen just once. Other DNA sequences in this specimen translate into the identical CDR3. The CDR3 loop reads CASSLWADLAKNIQYF. CDR3 nucleotides: TGTGCCAGCAGTTTATGGGCAGATCTAGCCAAAAACATTCAGTACTTC. The chain is built from TRBV27 and TRBJ2-4; no clear D. This CDR3 comprises 16 residues. The V gene lost 1 base and the J gene lost 0 bases, with 10 bases spanning the gap. Germline CDR1 MNHEY, CDR2 SMNVEV (reference sequence).

J is TRBJ1-2 and V is TRBV4-2; the D gene is possibly TRBD1 (6 bases). The CDR3 runs 15 residues. V gave up 1 base and J gave up 6 bases, with 15 bases separating them. The germline gives CDR1 LGHNA, CDR2 YNFKEQ. This CDR3 is CASSQAPSGQNGYTF. The CDR3 DNA is TGTGCCAGCAGCCAAGCACCCTCTGGACAGAATGGCTACACCTTC.

The chain has TRBV12-5 and TRBJ1-5; no firm D call. CDR3 size: 14 residues. Germline assignment: CDR1 LGHNT and CDR2 FRNRAP. The V and J ends lost 5 bases and 4 bases respectively, with 12 bases between them. The chain's CDR3 is CASGLELFNQPQHF. CDR3 DNA: TGTGCTAGTGGTCTGGAGCTTTTTAATCAGCCCCAGCATTTT.

The genes are TRBV5-1 and TRBJ2-7; D not resolved. CDR3 size: 12 residues. Germline lookup yields CDR1 SGHRS and CDR2 YFSETQ. The V end was cut by 4 bases, the J end by 6 bases, with 11 bases between. CDR3 region: CASSPLQVEQYF. Written as DNA, the CDR3 is TGCGCCAGCAGCCCCCTCCAGGTCGAGCAGTACTTC.

The genes are TRBV19 and TRBJ2-1, with 10 bases matching TRBD2. The CDR3 sequence is 18 residues long. J was trimmed by 2 bases and V by 0 bases; bases with no gene match: 7. Germline V gene data show CDR1 as LNHDA and CDR2 as SQIVND (reference sequence). CDR3 DNA: TGTGCCAGTAGTATAGAGGGTCAGAGCGGGAGGGCCTACAATGAGCAGTTCTTC. Encoded protein: CASSIEGQSGRAYNEQFF. Combining the CDR3 with reference TRBV19 and TRBJ2-1 gives the whole variable domain DGGITQSPKYLFRKEGQNVTLSCEQNLNHDAMYWYRQDPGQGLRLIYYSQIVNDFQKGDIAEGYSVSREKKESFPLTVTSAQKNPTAFYLCASSIEGQSGRAYNEQFFGPGTRLTVL.

V is TRBV19 and J is TRBJ1-2; D unclear. CDR1 and CDR2 (germline): LNHDA, SQIVND (reference sequence). Between the trimmed V and J ends, which lost 7 bases and 0 bases, there was a span of 9 bases. CDR3 size: 13 residues. The CDR3 is CASTKGANYGYTF. CDR3 nucleotides: TGTGCCAGTACCAAGGGAGCTAACTATGGCTACACCTTC.

V usage is TRBV7-2 and J usage is TRBJ2-2; D is unresolved. With 1 base removed from V and 4 bases from J, the gap between germline ends came to 7 bases. The germline V gene encodes CDR1 SGHTA and CDR2 FQGNSA. The CDR3 contains 14 residues. CDR3 in amino acids: CASSLDRFTGELFF. CDR3 coding DNA: TGTGCCAGCAGCTTAGACAGATTCACCGGGGAGCTGTTTTTT.

This rearrangement joins TRBV5-1 to TRBJ2-7, with a tentative D call TRBD2 (5 bases). With 4 bases removed from V and 4 bases from J, the gap between germline ends came to 18 bases. Germline loops: CDR1 SGHRS, CDR2 YFSETQ. The CDR3 loop spans 15 amino acids. The CDR3 is CASSPNVGAKYEQYF. For the CDR3, the DNA is TGCGCCAGCAGCCCAAATGTGGGAGCTAAGTACGAGCAGTACTTC.

In regard to this clone: In the same sample, other DNA sequences code for this CDR3. CDR3 DNA: TGTGCCAGCAGCCCCGGGACAGCAACTTACGAGCAGTACTTC. As protein: CASSPGTATYEQYF. This rearrangement joins TRBV3-1 (or the pseudogene TRBV3-2) to TRBJ2-7; TRBD1 aligns across 7 bases. The CDR3 is 14 amino acids. CDR1 is LGHDT, CDR2 YNNKEL, per germline (reference sequence). V lost 4 bases to trimming and J lost 4 bases; unmatched junction nucleotides: 7.

This chain joins TRBV7-9 and TRBJ2-1, with 11 nucleotides matching TRBD2. The J segment lost 4 bases and the V segment lost 9 bases, leaving 14 bases of the junction unmatched. The CDR3 runs to 17 residues. CDR1 and CDR2 (germline): SEHNR, FQNEAQ (reference sequence). DNA of the CDR3: TGTGCCAGTGAAGATCGGTCTAGCGGGAGGCATTACAATGAGCAGTTCTTC. Its translation is CASEDRSSGRHYNEQFF.